The next 14 T cell receptor beta chains were all read from a single sample in a study of T cell responses to AZD1222 COVID-19 vaccine. Produced via immunoSEQ multiplex PCR; TCRdb's table is partial and in-frame only. This table has over 150,000 clones, about 90% appearing once. The sequencing here drew on peripheral blood, taken on day 0 of AZD1222 vaccination. The receptor set was obtained from an adult in good health.

The J gene is TRBJ1-1, the V gene TRBV28; D gene ambiguous. Trimming removed 2 bases at V and 5 bases at J, with 9 bases between. Per the germline V gene, CDR1 is MDHEN and CDR2 is SYDVKM. This CDR3 is built from 13 residues. DNA of the CDR3: TGTGCCAGCAGTTTACAGAAGAAGACTGAAGCTTTCTTT. Translated, it gives CASSLQKKTEAFF.

The J gene is TRBJ1-5, the V gene TRBV7-2; D gene unclear. Between the trimmed V and J ends, which lost 8 bases and 2 bases, there was a span of 10 bases. The CDR3 is made up of 13 amino acids. From germline, CDR1 is SGHTA and CDR2 FQGNSA. As DNA, the CDR3 is TGTGCCAGCTCCAGCTTGCGCAATCAGCCCCAGCATTTT. It translates to CASSSLRNQPQHF.

The chain joins TRBV6-5 to TRBJ2-7, with a weak D call TRBD1 (6 bases). CDR1 MNHEY and CDR2 SVGAGI come from the germline V gene. There are 14 residues in the CDR3. Between the trimmed V and J ends, which lost 2 bases and 7 bases, there was a span of 15 bases. CDR3 in amino acids: CASSYLNRVGEQYF. CDR3 sequence (DNA): TGTGCCAGCAGTTACCTGAACAGGGTTGGAGAGCAGTACTTC.

The chain carries TRBV30 and TRBJ1-1; D may be TRBD1 (5 bases). Trimming removed 0 bases from V and 4 bases from J, with 15 bases in between. Germline V gene lookup returns CDR1 GTSNPN and CDR2 SVGIG (reference sequence). The CDR3 runs to 15 residues. DNA for the CDR3: TGTGCCTGGAGTGTATGGGGCGGAGTCAGCACTGAAGCTTTCTTT. Residues: CAWSVWGGVSTEAFF.

This clone was recorded a few times. V usage is TRBV5-1 and J usage is TRBJ2-1, with D hard to call. The CDR3 consists of 17 residues. Germline values: CDR1 SGHRS, CDR2 YFSETQ. With 7 bases removed from V and 2 bases from J, the gap between germline ends came to 22 bases. CDR3 loop: CASRHRQSPGTYNEQFF. Written as DNA, the CDR3 is TGCGCCAGCCGACATCGCCAGTCCCCAGGAACCTACAATGAGCAGTTCTTC.

V usage is TRBV12-3 or TRBV12-4 and J usage is TRBJ1-6; D is ambiguous. This CDR3 has 13 residues. The V gene lost 5 bases and the J gene lost 8 bases, with 10 bases spanning the gap. CDR3 bases: TGTGCCAGCAGTGTAAACCGCGATTCACCCCTCCACTTT. This codes for CASSVNRDSPLHF.

The chain links TRBV5-8 to TRBJ1-5; D remains ambiguous. Per germline, CDR1 SGHTS and CDR2 YDEGEE. Trimming took off 0 bases at V and 0 bases at J, with 16 bases between the two ends. The CDR3 loop spans 18 amino acids. The CDR3 sequence is CASSLDPPTIYSNQPQHF. For the CDR3, the DNA is TGTGCCAGCAGCTTGGACCCTCCAACGATCTATAGCAATCAGCCCCAGCATTTT.

This rearrangement joins TRBV5-1 to TRBJ2-1, with TRBD2 identical over 15 bases. Germline assignment: CDR1 SGHRS and CDR2 YFSETQ. This CDR3 is built from 20 residues. V lost 0 bases to trimming and J lost 8 bases; unmatched junction nucleotides: 15. The CDR3 DNA reads as TGCGCCAGCAGCTTGGTTCTCGGACTAGCGGGAGGGCCGTGGGTGGATGAGCAGTTCTTC. This sequence encodes CASSLVLGLAGGPWVDEQFF.

The J gene is TRBJ1-1, the V gene TRBV5-4; TRBD1 agrees at 9 bases. The CDR3 is 14 residues long. The germline gives CDR1 SGHNT, CDR2 YYREEE (reference sequence). Trimming at V came to 4 bases and at J to 5 bases, leaving 6 bases not matched to a gene. The CDR3 region has the DNA TGTGCCAGCAGCCTAAACAGGGGGCATACTGAAGCTTTCTTT. This gives the protein CASSLNRGHTEAFF.

The rearrangement uses TRBV28 and TRBJ2-1, with D maybe TRBD1 (7 bases). Germline V gene data show CDR1 as MDHEN and CDR2 as SYDVKM. The V and J ends lost 3 bases and 6 bases respectively, with 9 bases between them. This CDR3 comprises 13 residues. The CDR3 loop reads CASSLQGGNEQFF. In DNA, the CDR3 is TGTGCCAGCAGTTTGCAGGGGGGCAATGAGCAGTTCTTC.

Comments on this clone: One end of the junction fails to match germline, which may point to a read error. The genes are TRBV7-2 and TRBJ2-5; 8 nucleotides align to TRBD1. This CDR3 comprises 13 residues. In germline, CDR1 is SGHTA, CDR2 FQGNSA. CDR3 in DNA: TGTGCCAGCAGCTACTCAGGACAGGGCCCCCCCAACTTC. Translating it yields CASSYSGQGPPNF.

The V call is TRBV9, the J call TRBJ2-5; maybe TRBD2 (6 bases). V was shortened by 3 bases and J by 4 bases, with 13 bases between the two germline ends. CDR3 size: 14 residues. Germline V gene data show CDR1 as SGDLS and CDR2 as YYNGEE. The CDR3 is CASSGSTSIETQYF. The CDR3 region has the DNA TGTGCCAGCAGCGGCTCTACTAGCATAGAGACCCAGTACTTC.

The V and J genes are TRBV19 and TRBJ1-5; D uncertain. Germline V CDR1 and CDR2: LNHDA, SQIVND (reference sequence). The CDR3 sequence is 14 residues long. The V and J ends lost 6 bases and 6 bases respectively, with 15 bases between them. This CDR3 is CASRNWETGQPQHF. The DNA for the CDR3 is TGTGCCAGTAGAAACTGGGAGACGGGTCAGCCCCAGCATTTT.

V gene TRBV28 combines with J gene TRBJ1-5; 11 positions agree with TRBD1. Trimming at V came to 4 bases and at J to 7 bases, leaving 3 bases not matched to a gene. The germline gives CDR1 MDHEN, CDR2 SYDVKM. CDR3 length: 14 amino acids. The CDR3 nucleotides read TGTGCCAGCAGTTCCGGGACAGGGGGGCAGCCCCAGCATTTT. Protein: CASSSGTGGQPQHF.